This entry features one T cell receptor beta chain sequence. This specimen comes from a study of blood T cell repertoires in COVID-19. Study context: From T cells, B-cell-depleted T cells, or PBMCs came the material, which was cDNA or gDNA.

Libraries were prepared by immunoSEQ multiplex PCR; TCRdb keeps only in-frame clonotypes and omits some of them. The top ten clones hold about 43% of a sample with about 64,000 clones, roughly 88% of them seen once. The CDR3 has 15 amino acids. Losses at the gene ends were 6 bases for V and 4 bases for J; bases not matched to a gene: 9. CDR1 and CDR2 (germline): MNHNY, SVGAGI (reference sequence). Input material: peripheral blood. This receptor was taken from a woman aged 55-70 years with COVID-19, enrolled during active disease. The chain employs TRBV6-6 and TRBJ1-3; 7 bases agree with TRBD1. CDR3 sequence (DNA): TGTGCCAGCAGACTCCGACAGGGTACGGGAAACACCATATATTTT. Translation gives CASRLRQGTGNTIYF.